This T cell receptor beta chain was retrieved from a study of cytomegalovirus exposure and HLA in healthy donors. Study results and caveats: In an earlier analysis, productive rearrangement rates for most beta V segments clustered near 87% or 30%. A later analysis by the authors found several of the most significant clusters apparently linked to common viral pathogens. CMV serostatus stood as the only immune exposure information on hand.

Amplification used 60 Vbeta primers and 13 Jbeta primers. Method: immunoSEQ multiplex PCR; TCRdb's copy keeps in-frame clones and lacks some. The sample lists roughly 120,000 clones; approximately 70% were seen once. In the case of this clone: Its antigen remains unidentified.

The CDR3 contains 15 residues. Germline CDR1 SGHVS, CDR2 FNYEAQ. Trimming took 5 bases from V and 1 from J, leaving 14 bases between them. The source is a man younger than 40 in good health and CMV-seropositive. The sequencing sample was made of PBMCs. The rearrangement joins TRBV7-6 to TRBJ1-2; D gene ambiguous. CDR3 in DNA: TGTGCCAGCAGCCCCGATCCGGGGTATAACTATGGCTACACCTTC. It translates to CASSPDPGYNYGYTF.